This TCR beta chain came from a study of blood T cell repertoires in COVID-19. As for the study in general: In each case, the material was cDNA or gDNA derived from T cells, B-cell-depleted T cells, or PBMCs.

Original analysis: It was from reference gene primer amplification that nucleated cell counts were estimated. The protocol was immunoSEQ multiplex PCR, while the TCRdb copy is restricted to in-frame clones and leaves out a portion. V, J and clone size reflect that table, while D and trimming were determined from the DNA. The table lists some 31,000 clones, roughly nine tenths of them singletons. The source material was peripheral blood. This clonotype originated in an older man with active COVID-19.

In DNA form, the CDR3 reads TGTGCCAGCAGTTCCAACTACGAGCAGTACTTC. It specifies CASSSNYEQYF. V gene TRBV6-6 combines with J gene TRBJ2-7; no clear D gene. With 4 bases removed from V and 3 bases from J, the gap between germline ends came to 4 bases. The germline gives CDR1 MNHNY, CDR2 SVGAGI (reference sequence). The CDR3 extends over 11 amino acids.